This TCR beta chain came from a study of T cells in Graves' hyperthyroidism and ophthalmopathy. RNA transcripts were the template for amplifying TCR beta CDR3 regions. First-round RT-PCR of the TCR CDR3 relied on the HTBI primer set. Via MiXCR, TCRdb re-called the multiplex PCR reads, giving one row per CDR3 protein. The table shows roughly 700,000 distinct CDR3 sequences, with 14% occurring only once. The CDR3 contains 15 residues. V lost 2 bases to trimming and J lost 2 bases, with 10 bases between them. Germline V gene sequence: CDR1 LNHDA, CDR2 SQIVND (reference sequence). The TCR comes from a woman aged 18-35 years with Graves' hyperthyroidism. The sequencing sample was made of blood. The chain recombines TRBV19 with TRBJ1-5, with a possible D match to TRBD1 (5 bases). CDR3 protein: CASSIWGDGNQPQHF. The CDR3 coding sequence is TGTGCCAGTAGTATATGGGGGGACGGCAATCAGCCCCAGCATTTT.